This T cell receptor beta chain was sequenced in a study of shared clonotypes between healthy human individuals. General study results and limits: Rarefaction indicated that sorted-subset sequencing remained incomplete although depth was large. Enrolling few donors narrowed the genetic and exposure-history diversity that was represented.

Only in-frame clones appear in the TCRdb table, and some are missing; sequencing was by immunoSEQ multiplex PCR. The repertoire consists of over a million clones, with approximately 98.5% occurring once and the leading ten covering approximately 0.4%. Germline assignment: CDR1 SNHLY and CDR2 FYNNEI. V was trimmed by 5 bases and J by 8 bases, leaving 16 bases between them. CDR3 length: 14 amino acids. Note on this clone: Its specificity is unknown.

The chain links TRBV2 to TRBJ2-1; D ambiguous. Sample: naive CD4+ T cells sorted from blood. Subset here: CD45RA+ positively selected. The source of this sequence is a man younger than 40 in good health. The CDR3 spells CASSRISMVDEQFF. The CDR3 DNA reads as TGTGCCAGCAGTCGTATCTCTATGGTCGATGAGCAGTTCTTC.